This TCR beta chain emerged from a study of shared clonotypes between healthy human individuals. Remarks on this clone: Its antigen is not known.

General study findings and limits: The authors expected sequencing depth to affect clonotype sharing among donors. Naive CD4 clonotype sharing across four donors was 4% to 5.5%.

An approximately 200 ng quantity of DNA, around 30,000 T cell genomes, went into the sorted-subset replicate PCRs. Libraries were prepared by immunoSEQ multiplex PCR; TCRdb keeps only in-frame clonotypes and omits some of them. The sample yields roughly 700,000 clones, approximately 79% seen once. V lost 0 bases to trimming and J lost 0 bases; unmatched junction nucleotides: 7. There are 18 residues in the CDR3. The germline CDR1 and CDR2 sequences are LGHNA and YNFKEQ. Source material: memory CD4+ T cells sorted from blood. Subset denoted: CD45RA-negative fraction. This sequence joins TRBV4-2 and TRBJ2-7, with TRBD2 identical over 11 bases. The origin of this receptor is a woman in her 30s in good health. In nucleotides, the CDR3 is TGTGCCAGCAGCCAAGATGCGACTAGCGGGGCAAGCTCCTACGAGCAGTACTTC. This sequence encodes CASSQDATSGASSYEQYF.